One and the same sample provided the 5 T cell receptor beta chains below, sequenced in a study of CD8 T cells in ankylosing spondylitis (dated by TCRdb to the late 2010s). The library was made by 5' RACE. Reads for this sample came from an Illumina HiSeq 2500. TCRdb cleaned the public reads at Q25 with fastp, built clones with MiXCR and kept in-frame beta chains. Identical CDR3 proteins give one entry, which carries the most common genes and DNA. In all, the sample holds 120,000 to 150,000 distinct CDR3 sequences, and more than 7% of those were seen once. The ten largest account for 6% to 8% of the sample. The specimen was synovial fluid, either unsorted or a sorted T cell fraction (not recorded which). The receptors stem from a male donor with ankylosing spondylitis.

By frequency in the sample, this clonotype is medium-sized. The J gene is TRBJ2-2, the V gene TRBV3-1; TRBD2 aligns across 11 bases. CDR1 LGHDT and CDR2 YNNKEL come from the germline V gene (reference sequence). There are 14 residues in the CDR3. Trimming took 4 bases from V and 9 from J; bases not matched to a gene: 4. The CDR3 DNA reads TGTGCCAGCAGCCCATCGACTAGCGGGAGGGAGCTGTTTTTT. Amino acids: CASSPSTSGRELFF.

This clonotype was seen only a few times. The chain combines TRBV18 with TRBJ2-7; tentatively, D is TRBD1 (5 bases). Germline CDR1 and CDR2: KGHSH and LQKENI. The CDR3 contains 14 residues. With 3 bases removed from V and 2 bases from J, the gap between germline ends came to 11 bases. The CDR3 loop reads CASSPSDTTYEQYF. The CDR3 DNA is TGTGCCAGCTCACCCTCGGACACTACCTACGAGCAGTACTTC.

This clonotype was picked up many times. The CDR3 coding sequence is TGTGCCAGCAGCCCCGGGGGAGGAGTCGTAACTGAAGCTTTCTTT. This encodes CASSPGGGVVTEAFF. The rearrangement links TRBV7-9 to TRBJ1-1; tentative D call: TRBD1 (5 bases). Germline lookup yields CDR1 SEHNR and CDR2 FQNEAQ (reference sequence). This CDR3 has 15 amino acids. V lost 5 bases and J lost 5, with 18 bases in between.

J is TRBJ2-5 and V is TRBV7-8; 14 bases line up with TRBD2. The CDR3 loop spans 16 amino acids. Germline CDR1 and CDR2: SGHVS and FQNEAQ. The trim removed 5 bases at V and 5 bases at J, leaving 7 bases unmatched. The CDR3: CASSGLAGGGSETQYF. In DNA form, the CDR3 reads TGTGCCAGCAGCGGACTAGCGGGAGGAGGTTCGGAGACCCAGTACTTC.

This clonotype is termed medium-sized. The rearrangement links TRBV18 to TRBJ1-3; D gene uncertain. The ends were cut back, 0 bases at V and 7 bases at J, with 16 bases in the middle. From germline, CDR1 is KGHSH and CDR2 LQKENI. This CDR3 is built from 16 residues. CDR3 in amino acids: CASSPPTTSLGNTIYF. The CDR3 bases are TGTGCCAGCTCACCACCGACGACCTCGCTAGGGAACACCATATATTTT.